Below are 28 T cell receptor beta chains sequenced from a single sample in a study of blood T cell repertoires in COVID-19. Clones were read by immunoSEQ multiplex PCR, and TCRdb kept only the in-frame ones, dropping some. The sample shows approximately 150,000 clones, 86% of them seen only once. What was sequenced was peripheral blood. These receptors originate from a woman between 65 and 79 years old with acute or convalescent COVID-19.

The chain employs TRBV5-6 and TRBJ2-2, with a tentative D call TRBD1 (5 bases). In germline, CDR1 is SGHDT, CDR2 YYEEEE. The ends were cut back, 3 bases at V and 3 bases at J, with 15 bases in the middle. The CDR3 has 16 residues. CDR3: CASSSNTGRDTGELFF. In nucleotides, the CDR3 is TGTGCCAGCAGCTCGAATACAGGTCGCGACACCGGGGAGCTGTTTTTT.

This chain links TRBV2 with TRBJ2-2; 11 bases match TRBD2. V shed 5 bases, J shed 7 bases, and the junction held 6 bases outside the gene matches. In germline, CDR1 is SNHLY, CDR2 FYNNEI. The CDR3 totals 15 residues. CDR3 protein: CASSLTSGGGGELFF. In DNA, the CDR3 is TGTGCCAGCAGTCTAACTAGCGGGGGAGGCGGGGAGCTGTTTTTT.

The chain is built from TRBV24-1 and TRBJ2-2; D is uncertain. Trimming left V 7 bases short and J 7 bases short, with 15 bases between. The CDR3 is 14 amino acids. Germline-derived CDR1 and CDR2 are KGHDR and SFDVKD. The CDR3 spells CATRNEGAFGELFF. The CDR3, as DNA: TGTGCCACCAGAAACGAAGGAGCTTTCGGGGAGCTGTTTTTT.

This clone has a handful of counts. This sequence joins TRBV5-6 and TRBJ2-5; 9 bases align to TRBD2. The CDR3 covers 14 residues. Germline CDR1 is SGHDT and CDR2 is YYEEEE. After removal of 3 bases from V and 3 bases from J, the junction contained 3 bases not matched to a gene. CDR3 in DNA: TGTGCCAGCAGCTGGCGGGAGGGCGAAGAGACCCAGTACTTC. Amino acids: CASSWREGEETQYF.

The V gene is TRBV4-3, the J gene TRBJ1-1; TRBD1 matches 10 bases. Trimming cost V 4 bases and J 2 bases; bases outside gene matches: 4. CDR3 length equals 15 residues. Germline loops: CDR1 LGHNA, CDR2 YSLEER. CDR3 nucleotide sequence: TGCGCCAGCAGCCTTGACAGGGGGCCTAACACTGAAGCTTTCTTT. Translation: CASSLDRGPNTEAFF.

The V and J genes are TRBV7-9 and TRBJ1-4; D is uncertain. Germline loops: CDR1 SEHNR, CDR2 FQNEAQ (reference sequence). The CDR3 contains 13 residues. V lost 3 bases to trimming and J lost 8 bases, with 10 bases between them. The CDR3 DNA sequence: TGTGCCAGCAGCTTTAGTTCCTACGAAAAACTGTTTTTT. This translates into CASSFSSYEKLFF.

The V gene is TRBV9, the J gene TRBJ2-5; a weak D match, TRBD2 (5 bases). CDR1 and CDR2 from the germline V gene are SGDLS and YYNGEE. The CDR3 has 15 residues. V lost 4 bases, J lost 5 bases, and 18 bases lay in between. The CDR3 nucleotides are TGTGCCAGCAGCTCCCAGGTGGGCGGGCGGGAGACCCAGTACTTC. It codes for CASSSQVGGRETQYF. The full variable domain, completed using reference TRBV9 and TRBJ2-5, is DSGVTQTPKHLITATGQRVTLRCSPRSGDLSVYWYQQSLDQGLQFLIQYYNGEERAKGNILERFSAQQFPDLHSELNLSSLELGDSALYFCASSSQVGGRETQYFGPGTRLLVL.

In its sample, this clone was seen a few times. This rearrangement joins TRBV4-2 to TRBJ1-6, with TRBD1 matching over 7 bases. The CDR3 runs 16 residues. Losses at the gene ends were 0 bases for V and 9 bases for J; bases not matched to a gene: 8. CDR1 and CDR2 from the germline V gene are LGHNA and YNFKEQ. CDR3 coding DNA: TGTGCCAGCAGCCAAGATGTGGACAGGAGATTTTCACCCCTCCACTTT. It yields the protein CASSQDVDRRFSPLHF.

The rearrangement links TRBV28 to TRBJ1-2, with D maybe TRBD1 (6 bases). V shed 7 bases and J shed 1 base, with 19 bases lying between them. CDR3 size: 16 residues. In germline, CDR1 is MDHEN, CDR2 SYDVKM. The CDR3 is CASTIRGGNSNYGYTF. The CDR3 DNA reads TGTGCCAGCACCATCCGAGGGGGTAACAGTAACTATGGCTACACCTTC.

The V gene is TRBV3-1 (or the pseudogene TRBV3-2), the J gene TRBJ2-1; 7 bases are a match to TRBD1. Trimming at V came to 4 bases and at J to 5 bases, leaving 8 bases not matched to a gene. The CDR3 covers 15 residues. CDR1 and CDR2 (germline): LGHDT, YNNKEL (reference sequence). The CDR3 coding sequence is TGTGCCAGCAGCCTCGCCAGGACAGGACACAATGAGCAGTTCTTC. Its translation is CASSLARTGHNEQFF.

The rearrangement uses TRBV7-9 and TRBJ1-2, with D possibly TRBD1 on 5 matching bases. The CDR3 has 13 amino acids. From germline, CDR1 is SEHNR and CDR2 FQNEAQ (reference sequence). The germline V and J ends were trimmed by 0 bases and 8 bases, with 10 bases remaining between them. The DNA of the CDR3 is TGTGCCAGCAGCTTAGCAGGGGAGGGCGGCTACACCTTC. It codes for CASSLAGEGGYTF.

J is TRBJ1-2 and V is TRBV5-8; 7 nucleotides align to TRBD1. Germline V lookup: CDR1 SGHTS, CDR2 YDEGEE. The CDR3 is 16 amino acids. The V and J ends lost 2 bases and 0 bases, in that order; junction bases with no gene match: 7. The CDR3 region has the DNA TGTGCCAGCAGCTTTCGGAGGACAGGACCTAACTATGGCTACACCTTC. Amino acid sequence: CASSFRRTGPNYGYTF.

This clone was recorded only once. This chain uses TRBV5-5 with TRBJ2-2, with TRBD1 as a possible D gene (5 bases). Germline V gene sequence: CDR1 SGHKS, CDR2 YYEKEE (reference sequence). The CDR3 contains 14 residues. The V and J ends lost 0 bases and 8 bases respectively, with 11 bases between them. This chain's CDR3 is CASSLGGQRGELFF. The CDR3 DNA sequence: TGTGCCAGCAGCTTGGGAGGACAACGTGGGGAGCTGTTTTTT.

The CDR3 is CAITAGSNQPQHF. CDR3 nucleotides: TGTGCCATCACTGCCGGTAGCAATCAGCCCCAGCATTTT. V usage is TRBV10-3 and J usage is TRBJ1-5; no definite D call. This CDR3 has 13 amino acids. Germline V gene data show CDR1 as ENHRY and CDR2 as SYGVKD. The V end was cut by 7 bases, the J end by 0 bases, with 7 bases between.

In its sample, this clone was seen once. The DNA of the CDR3 is TGTGCCAGCAGTTACTCGGGACAGAATTCACCCCTCCACTTT. This gives the protein CASSYSGQNSPLHF. The chain links TRBV6-2 or TRBV6-3 to TRBJ1-6, with TRBD1 matching over 7 bases. CDR1 is MNHEY, CDR2 SVGEGT, per germline. The CDR3 covers 14 residues. V lost 0 bases to trimming and J lost 7 bases; unmatched junction nucleotides: 0.

The CDR3 reads CASSLDSTGTEAFF. For the CDR3, the DNA is TGTGCCAGCAGCTTGGACTCGACAGGGACTGAAGCTTTCTTT. J is TRBJ1-1 and V is TRBV5-5; TRBD1 agrees at 7 bases. Germline loops: CDR1 SGHKS, CDR2 YYEKEE (reference sequence). CDR3 length equals 14 residues. J gave up 5 bases and V 0 bases, and 4 bases lay outside the gene matches.

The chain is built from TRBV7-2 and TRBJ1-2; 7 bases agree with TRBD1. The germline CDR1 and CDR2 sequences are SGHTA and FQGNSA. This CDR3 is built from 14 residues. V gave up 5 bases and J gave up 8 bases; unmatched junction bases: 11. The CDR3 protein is CASSTGTAIVGYTF. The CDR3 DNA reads TGTGCCAGCAGCACCGGGACAGCTATTGTGGGCTACACCTTC.

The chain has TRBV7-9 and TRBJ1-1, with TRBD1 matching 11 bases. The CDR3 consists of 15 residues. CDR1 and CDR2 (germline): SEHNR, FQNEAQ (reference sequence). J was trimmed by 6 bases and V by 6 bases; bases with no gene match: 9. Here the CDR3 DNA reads TGTGCCAGCAGTTTTGCGGGACAGGGGGTTTCTGAAGCTTTCTTT. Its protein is CASSFAGQGVSEAFF.

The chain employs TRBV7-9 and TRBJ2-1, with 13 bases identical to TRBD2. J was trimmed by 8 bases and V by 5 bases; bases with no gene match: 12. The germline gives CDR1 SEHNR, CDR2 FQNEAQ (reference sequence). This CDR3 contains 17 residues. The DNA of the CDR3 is TGTGCCAGCAGCCTACCTAGGACTAGCGGGAGCTTGGATGAGCAGTTCTTC. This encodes CASSLPRTSGSLDEQFF. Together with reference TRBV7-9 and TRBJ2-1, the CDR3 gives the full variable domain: DTGVSQNPRHKITKRGQNVTFRCDPISEHNRLYWYRQTLGQGPEFLTYFQNEAQLEKSRLLSDRFSAERPKGSFSTLEIQRTEQGDSAMYLCASSLPRTSGSLDEQFFGPGTRLTVL.

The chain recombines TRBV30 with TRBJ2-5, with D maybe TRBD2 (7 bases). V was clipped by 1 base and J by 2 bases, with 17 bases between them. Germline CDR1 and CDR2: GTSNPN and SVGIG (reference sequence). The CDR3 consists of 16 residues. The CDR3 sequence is CAWSEGGVGPQETQYF. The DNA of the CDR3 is TGTGCCTGGAGTGAGGGGGGGGTCGGACCTCAAGAGACCCAGTACTTC. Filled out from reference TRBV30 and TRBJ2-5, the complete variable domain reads SQTIHQWPATLVQPVGSPLSLECTVEGTSNPNLYWYRQAAGRGLQLLFYSVGIGQISSEVPQNLSASRPQDRQFILSSKKLLLSDSGFYLCAWSEGGVGPQETQYFGPGTRLLVL.

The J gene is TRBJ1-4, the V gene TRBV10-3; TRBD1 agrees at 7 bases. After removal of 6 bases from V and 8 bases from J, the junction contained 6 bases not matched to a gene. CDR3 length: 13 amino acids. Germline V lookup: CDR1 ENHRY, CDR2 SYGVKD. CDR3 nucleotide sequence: TGTGCCATCAGAGGGACAGAAAGAGAAAAACTGTTTTTT. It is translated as CAIRGTEREKLFF.

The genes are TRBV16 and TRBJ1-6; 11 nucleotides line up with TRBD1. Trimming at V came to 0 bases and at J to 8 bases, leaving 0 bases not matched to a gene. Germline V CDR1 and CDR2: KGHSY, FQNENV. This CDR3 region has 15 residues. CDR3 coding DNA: TGTGCCAGCAGCCAATCGGGACAGGGGGATTCACCCCTCCACTTT. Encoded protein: CASSQSGQGDSPLHF.

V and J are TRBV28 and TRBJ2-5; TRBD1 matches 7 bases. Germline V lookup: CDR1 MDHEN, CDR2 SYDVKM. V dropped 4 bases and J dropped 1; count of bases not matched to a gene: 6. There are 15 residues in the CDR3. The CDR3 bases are TGTGCCAGCAGTTCGGACAGGATGAGCCAAGAGACCCAGTACTTC. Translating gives CASSSDRMSQETQYF. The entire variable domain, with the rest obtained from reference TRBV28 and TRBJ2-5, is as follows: DVKVTQSSRYLVKRTGEKVFLECVQDMDHENMFWYRQDPGLGLRLIYFSYDVKMKEKGDIPEGYSVSREKKERFSLILESASTNQTSMYLCASSSDRMSQETQYFGPGTRLLVL.

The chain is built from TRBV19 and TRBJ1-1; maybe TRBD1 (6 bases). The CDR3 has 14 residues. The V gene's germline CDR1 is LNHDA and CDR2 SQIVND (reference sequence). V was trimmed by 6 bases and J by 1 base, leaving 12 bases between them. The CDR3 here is CASSTRGPNTEAFF. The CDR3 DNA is TGTGCCAGTAGCACCAGGGGTCCGAACACTGAAGCTTTCTTT.

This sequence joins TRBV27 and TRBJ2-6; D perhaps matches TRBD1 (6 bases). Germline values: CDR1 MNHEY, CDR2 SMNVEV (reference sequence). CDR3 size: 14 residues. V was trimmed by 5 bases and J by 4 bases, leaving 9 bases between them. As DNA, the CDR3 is TGTGCCAGCAGTCCCGACAGGGGGGCCAACGTCCTGACTTTC. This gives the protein CASSPDRGANVLTF.

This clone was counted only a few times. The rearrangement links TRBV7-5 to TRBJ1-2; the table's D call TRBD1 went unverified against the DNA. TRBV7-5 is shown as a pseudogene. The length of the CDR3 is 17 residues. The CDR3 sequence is CARSWRDRVLANYGYTF. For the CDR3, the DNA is TGTGCCAGAAGCTGGCGGGACAGAGTTTTAGCTAACTATGGCTACACCTTC.

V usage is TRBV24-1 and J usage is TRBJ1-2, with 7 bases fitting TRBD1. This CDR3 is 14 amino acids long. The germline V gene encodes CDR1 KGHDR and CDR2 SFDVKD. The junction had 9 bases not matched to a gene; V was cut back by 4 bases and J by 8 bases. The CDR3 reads CATSETGQVGGYTF. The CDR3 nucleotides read TGTGCCACCAGTGAAACTGGACAGGTGGGAGGCTACACCTTC.

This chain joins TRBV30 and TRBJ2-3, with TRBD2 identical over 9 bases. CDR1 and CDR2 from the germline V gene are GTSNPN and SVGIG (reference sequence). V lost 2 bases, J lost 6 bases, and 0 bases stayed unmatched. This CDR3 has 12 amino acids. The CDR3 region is CAWSSGGDTQYF. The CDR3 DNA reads TGTGCCTGGAGTAGCGGGGGGGATACGCAGTATTTT.